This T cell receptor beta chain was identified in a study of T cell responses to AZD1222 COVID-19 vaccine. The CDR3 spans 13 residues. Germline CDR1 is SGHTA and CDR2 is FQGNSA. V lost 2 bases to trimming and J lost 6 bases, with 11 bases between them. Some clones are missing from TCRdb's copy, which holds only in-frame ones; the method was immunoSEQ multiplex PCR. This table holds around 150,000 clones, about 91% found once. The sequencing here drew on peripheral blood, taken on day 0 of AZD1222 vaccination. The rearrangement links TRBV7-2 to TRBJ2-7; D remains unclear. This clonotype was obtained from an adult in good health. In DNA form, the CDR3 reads TGTGCCAGCAGCTTACGTGAAGGTGCCGAGCAGTACTTC. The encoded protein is CASSLREGAEQYF.